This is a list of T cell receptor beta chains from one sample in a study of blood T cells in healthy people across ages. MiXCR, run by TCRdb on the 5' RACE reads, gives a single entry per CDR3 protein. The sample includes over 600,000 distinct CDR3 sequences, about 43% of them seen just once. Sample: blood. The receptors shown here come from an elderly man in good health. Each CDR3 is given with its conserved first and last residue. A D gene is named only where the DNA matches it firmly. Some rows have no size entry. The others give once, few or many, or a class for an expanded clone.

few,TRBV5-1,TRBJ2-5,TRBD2,CASSPGASGPGDQYF,TGCGCCAGCAGCCCTGGAGCTAGCGGGCCCGGAGACCAGTACTTC
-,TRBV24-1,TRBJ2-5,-,CATRDLGNEQYF,TGTGCCACCAGGGATCTTGGCAATGAGCAGTACTTC
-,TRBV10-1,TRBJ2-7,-,CASPGTRQYYEQYF,TGCGCCAGCCCAGGCACGCGGCAGTACTACGAGCAGTACTTC
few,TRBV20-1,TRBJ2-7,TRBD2,CSAKFKGTSGYNEQYF,TGCAGTGCAAAATTCAAGGGGACTAGCGGTTACAATGAGCAGTACTTC
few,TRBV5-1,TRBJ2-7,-,CASSFGTSYGEQYF,TGCGCCAGCAGCTTCGGGACCTCGTATGGGGAGCAGTACTTC
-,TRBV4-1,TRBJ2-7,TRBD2,CASSQGLAGNNEQYF,TGCGCCAGCAGCCAGGGACTAGCGGGGAACAATGAGCAGTACTTC
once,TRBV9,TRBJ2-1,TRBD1,CASSADRQGFGSYNEQFF,TGTGCCAGCAGCGCAGATAGACAGGGGTTTGGTTCCTACAATGAGCAGTTCTTC
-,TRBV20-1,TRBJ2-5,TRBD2,CSGQKGLAGEREETQYF,TGCAGTGGTCAGAAAGGGCTAGCGGGGGAGCGGGAAGAGACCCAGTACTTC
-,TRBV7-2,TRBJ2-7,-,CASSTTPQGYEQYF,TGTGCCAGCAGCACCACCCCACAGGGCTACGAGCAGTACTTC
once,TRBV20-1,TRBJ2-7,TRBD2,CSVRGGTSARSYEQYF,TGCAGTGTTAGAGGAGGGACTAGCGCTAGGTCCTACGAGCAGTACTTC
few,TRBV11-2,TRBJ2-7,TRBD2,CASSLGTSRLPEQYF,TGTGCCAGCAGCTTAGGGACTAGCAGGCTACCCGAGCAGTACTTC
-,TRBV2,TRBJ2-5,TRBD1,CASSVRQGVGKTQYF,TGTGCCAGCAGTGTACGACAGGGGGTTGGGAAGACCCAGTACTTC
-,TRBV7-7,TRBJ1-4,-,CASSPFKGEKLFF,TGTGCTAGCAGCCCCTTTAAGGGTGAAAAACTGTTTTTT
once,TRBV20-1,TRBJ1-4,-,CSAREEEGQFNKKLFF,TGCAGTGCTAGAGAGGAGGAGGGGCAGTTTAATAAAAAACTGTTTTTT
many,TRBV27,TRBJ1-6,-,CASSLAGTATGSPLHF,TGTGCCAGCAGTTTAGCCGGGACTGCGACAGGCTCACCCCTCCACTTT
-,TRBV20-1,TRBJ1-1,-,CSARGMNTEAFF,TGCAGTGCTAGAGGGATGAACACTGAAGCTTTCTTT
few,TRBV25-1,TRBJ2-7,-,CASRQGGPYEQYF,TGTGCCAGCAGACAGGGAGGGCCGTACGAGCAGTACTTC
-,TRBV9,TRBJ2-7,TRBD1,CASSHGTGDYEQYF,TGTGCCAGCAGCCACGGGACAGGTGACTACGAGCAGTACTTC
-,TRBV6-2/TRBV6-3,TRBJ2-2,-,CASNTLTNTGELFF,TGTGCCAGCAATACTTTAACGAACACCGGGGAGCTGTTTTTT
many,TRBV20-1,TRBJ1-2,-,CSARDFAEGYGYTF,TGCAGTGCTAGAGATTTCGCGGAAGGCTATGGCTACACCTTC